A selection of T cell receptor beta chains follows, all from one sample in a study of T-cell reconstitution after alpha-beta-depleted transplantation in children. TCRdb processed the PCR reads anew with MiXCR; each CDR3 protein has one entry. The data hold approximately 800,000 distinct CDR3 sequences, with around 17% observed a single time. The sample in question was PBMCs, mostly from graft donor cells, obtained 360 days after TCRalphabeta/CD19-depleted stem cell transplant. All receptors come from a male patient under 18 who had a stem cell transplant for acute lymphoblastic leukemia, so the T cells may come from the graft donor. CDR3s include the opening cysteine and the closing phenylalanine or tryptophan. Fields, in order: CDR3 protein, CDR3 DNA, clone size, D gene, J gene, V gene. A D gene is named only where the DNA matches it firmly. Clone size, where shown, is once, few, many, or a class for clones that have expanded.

CDR3aa: CASSQGLRAPYEQYF; CDR3nt: TGCGCCAGCAGCCAAGGTCTTCGGGCGCCCTACGAGCAGTACTTC; abundance: -; d_gene: -; j_gene: TRBJ2-7; v_gene: TRBV4-1
CDR3aa: CASSDRDYLAKNIQYF; CDR3nt: TGTGCCAGCAGCGACCGGGACTACCTAGCCAAAAACATTCAGTACTTC; abundance: -; d_gene: TRBD2; j_gene: TRBJ2-4; v_gene: TRBV11-2
CDR3aa: CASSSGGSLGPDSPLHF; CDR3nt: TGTGCCAGCAGTTCCGGGGGGTCCCTGGGGCCAGATTCACCCCTCCACTTT; abundance: many; d_gene: -; j_gene: TRBJ1-6; v_gene: TRBV12-3/TRBV12-4
CDR3aa: CSARDPSTGFLSPLHF; CDR3nt: TGCAGTGCTAGAGACCCTTCGACAGGGTTCCTTTCACCCCTCCACTTT; abundance: -; d_gene: TRBD1; j_gene: TRBJ1-6; v_gene: TRBV20-1
CDR3aa: CASSLARGTEAFF; CDR3nt: TGTGCCAGCAGTTTAGCCCGGGGCACTGAAGCTTTCTTT; abundance: many; d_gene: -; j_gene: TRBJ1-1; v_gene: TRBV12-3/TRBV12-4
CDR3aa: CASSLVAAVSYEQYF; CDR3nt: TGCGCCAGCAGCTTGGTGGCAGCCGTCTCCTACGAGCAGTACTTC; abundance: -; d_gene: -; j_gene: TRBJ2-7; v_gene: TRBV5-1
CDR3aa: CASTPAGGNTIYF; CDR3nt: TGTGCCAGCACCCCGGCAGGTGGAAACACCATATATTTT; abundance: few; d_gene: -; j_gene: TRBJ1-3; v_gene: TRBV27
CDR3aa: CASSLRRELAYNEQFF; CDR3nt: TGTGCCAGCAGCTTACGGCGGGAGTTAGCCTACAATGAGCAGTTCTTC; abundance: -; d_gene: TRBD2; j_gene: TRBJ2-1; v_gene: TRBV7-9
CDR3aa: CASSLPSSGSYNEQFF; CDR3nt: TGTGCCAGCAGCTTACCGTCTAGCGGGTCCTACAATGAGCAGTTCTTC; abundance: -; d_gene: TRBD2; j_gene: TRBJ2-1; v_gene: TRBV7-8
CDR3aa: CASSLTGGEQFF; CDR3nt: TGTGCCAGCAGCTTAACAGGGGGTGAGCAGTTCTTC; abundance: many; d_gene: TRBD1; j_gene: TRBJ2-1; v_gene: TRBV11-2
CDR3aa: CASSLIQAGGREQFF; CDR3nt: TGCGCCAGCAGCTTGATACAGGCGGGAGGTCGTGAGCAGTTCTTC; abundance: -; d_gene: TRBD2; j_gene: TRBJ2-1; v_gene: TRBV5-1
CDR3aa: CASSRGTADGYTF; CDR3nt: TGTGCCAGCAGCCGCGGGACAGCCGATGGCTACACCTTC; abundance: -; d_gene: TRBD1; j_gene: TRBJ1-2; v_gene: TRBV12-3/TRBV12-4
CDR3aa: CASSLVDRVGYEQYF; CDR3nt: TGCGCCAGCAGCTTGGTTGACAGGGTGGGCTACGAGCAGTACTTC; abundance: few; d_gene: TRBD1; j_gene: TRBJ2-7; v_gene: TRBV5-1
CDR3aa: CASSKDAGGLKNIQYF; CDR3nt: TGTGCCAGCAGCAAAGATGCGGGTGGGTTGAAAAACATTCAGTACTTC; abundance: few; d_gene: -; j_gene: TRBJ2-4; v_gene: TRBV21-1
CDR3aa: CASSDRLAGLGGVEQFF; CDR3nt: TGCGCCAGCAGCGACAGACTAGCGGGATTGGGTGGGGTTGAGCAGTTCTTC; abundance: few; d_gene: TRBD2; j_gene: TRBJ2-1; v_gene: TRBV5-1
CDR3aa: CASSLQLGPGEAFF; CDR3nt: TGTGCCAGCAGCTTACAGCTGGGCCCCGGTGAAGCTTTCTTT; abundance: few; d_gene: -; j_gene: TRBJ1-1; v_gene: TRBV7-9
CDR3aa: CASTLGDFYNEQFF; CDR3nt: TGTGCCAGCACCTTGGGGGACTTTTACAATGAGCAGTTCTTC; abundance: many; d_gene: -; j_gene: TRBJ2-1; v_gene: TRBV12-3/TRBV12-4
CDR3aa: CASSAHMTRAYEQYF; CDR3nt: TGTGCCAGCAGCGCCCACATGACTAGGGCCTACGAGCAGTACTTC; abundance: -; d_gene: -; j_gene: TRBJ2-7; v_gene: TRBV11-2
CDR3aa: CASSPRHRDTYEQYF; CDR3nt: TGTGCCAGCAGCCCCCGACACAGGGATACCTACGAGCAGTACTTC; abundance: few; d_gene: -; j_gene: TRBJ2-7; v_gene: TRBV9
CDR3aa: CASSQEFGIRDTEAFF; CDR3nt: TGCGCCAGCAGCCAAGAGTTTGGCATCAGGGACACTGAAGCTTTCTTT; abundance: few; d_gene: -; j_gene: TRBJ1-1; v_gene: TRBV4-1
CDR3aa: CASSLDGDYEQYF; CDR3nt: TGCGCCAGCAGCTTGGACGGGGACTACGAGCAGTACTTC; abundance: many; d_gene: -; j_gene: TRBJ2-7; v_gene: TRBV5-1
CDR3aa: CASIRGGTYEQFF; CDR3nt: TGTGCCAGCATTAGAGGGGGGACCTATGAGCAGTTCTTC; abundance: few; d_gene: -; j_gene: TRBJ2-1; v_gene: TRBV6-2/TRBV6-3
CDR3aa: CASSLGLAGPETQYF; CDR3nt: TGCGCCAGCAGCTTGGGACTAGCGGGTCCTGAGACCCAGTACTTC; abundance: few; d_gene: TRBD2; j_gene: TRBJ2-5; v_gene: TRBV5-1
CDR3aa: CASSLQKLTLTGELFF; CDR3nt: TGTGCCAGCAGTTTACAGAAGTTGACCCTCACCGGGGAGCTGTTTTTT; abundance: few; d_gene: -; j_gene: TRBJ2-2; v_gene: TRBV27
CDR3aa: CASVRDKNYEQYF; CDR3nt: TGTGCCAGCGTTCGGGACAAAAACTACGAGCAGTACTTC; abundance: few; d_gene: -; j_gene: TRBJ2-7; v_gene: TRBV10-3
CDR3aa: CASSRLGGMETQYF; CDR3nt: TGCGCCAGCAGCCGGCTTGGTGGTATGGAGACCCAGTACTTC; abundance: -; d_gene: -; j_gene: TRBJ2-5; v_gene: TRBV5-1
CDR3aa: CASIHLAGVKETQYF; CDR3nt: TGTGCCAGCATCCATCTAGCGGGAGTAAAGGAGACCCAGTACTTC; abundance: -; d_gene: TRBD2; j_gene: TRBJ2-5; v_gene: TRBV3-1
CDR3aa: CAIRSGADNSPLHF; CDR3nt: TGTGCCATCAGATCAGGGGCCGATAATTCACCCCTCCACTTT; abundance: many; d_gene: -; j_gene: TRBJ1-6; v_gene: TRBV10-3
CDR3aa: CASSQNPQGLHEKLFF; CDR3nt: TGTGCCAGCAGCCAAAACCCCCAGGGGCTCCATGAAAAACTGTTTTTT; abundance: -; d_gene: -; j_gene: TRBJ1-4; v_gene: TRBV28
CDR3aa: CASSVVKREGTDTQYF; CDR3nt: TGTGCCAGCAGCGTAGTGAAACGGGAAGGAACAGATACGCAGTATTTT; abundance: few; d_gene: -; j_gene: TRBJ2-3; v_gene: TRBV9
CDR3aa: CASSWTGGWNQPQHF; CDR3nt: TGCGCCAGCAGCTGGACAGGGGGCTGGAATCAGCCCCAGCATTTT; abundance: few; d_gene: TRBD1; j_gene: TRBJ1-5; v_gene: TRBV5-1
CDR3aa: CASSFNSGTYNEQFF; CDR3nt: TGTGCCAGCAGTTTTAATAGCGGTACCTACAATGAGCAGTTCTTC; abundance: -; d_gene: -; j_gene: TRBJ2-1; v_gene: TRBV12-3/TRBV12-4
CDR3aa: CASSPPLRLEEQFF; CDR3nt: TGTGCCAGCAGCCCCCCCCTTAGGCTAGAGGAGCAGTTCTTC; abundance: -; d_gene: -; j_gene: TRBJ2-1; v_gene: TRBV7-2
CDR3aa: CASSFLGQNQPQHF; CDR3nt: TGTGCCAGCAGCTTCCTCGGACAGAATCAGCCCCAGCATTTT; abundance: few; d_gene: -; j_gene: TRBJ1-5; v_gene: TRBV7-9
CDR3aa: CASSFWGQGASTGELFF; CDR3nt: TGCGCCAGCAGCTTCTGGGGACAGGGGGCGTCCACCGGGGAGCTGTTTTTT; abundance: once; d_gene: TRBD1; j_gene: TRBJ2-2; v_gene: TRBV5-1
CDR3aa: CASSYSLEGRVYTEAFF; CDR3nt: TGTGCCAGCAGTTACTCACTAGAGGGGCGCGTCTACACTGAAGCTTTCTTT; abundance: -; d_gene: -; j_gene: TRBJ1-1; v_gene: TRBV6-5
CDR3aa: CASSSHRQGIRNTIYF; CDR3nt: TGTGCCAGCAGCTCCCATCGACAGGGGATACGAAACACCATATATTTT; abundance: -; d_gene: TRBD1; j_gene: TRBJ1-3; v_gene: TRBV7-6
CDR3aa: CASSRGTGWGNIQYF; CDR3nt: TGCGCCAGCAGCCGAGGGACAGGGTGGGGGAACATTCAGTACTTC; abundance: many; d_gene: TRBD1; j_gene: TRBJ2-4; v_gene: TRBV5-1
CDR3aa: CSSSFEGGSHEQYF; CDR3nt: TGCTCCAGCAGCTTCGAGGGGGGGAGCCACGAGCAGTACTTC; abundance: once; d_gene: -; j_gene: TRBJ2-7; v_gene: TRBV5-1
CDR3aa: CASSLATRAGEQFF; CDR3nt: TGCGCCAGCAGCTTGGCCACAAGGGCCGGTGAGCAGTTCTTC; abundance: many; d_gene: -; j_gene: TRBJ2-1; v_gene: TRBV5-1
CDR3aa: CASSLGPPRGGTETQYF; CDR3nt: TGCGCCAGCAGCTTGGGTCCGCCCAGGGGGGGGACAGAGACCCAGTACTTC; abundance: -; d_gene: -; j_gene: TRBJ2-5; v_gene: TRBV5-1
CDR3aa: CASSRVPGTLPIEQFF; CDR3nt: TGTGCCAGCAGCCGCGTTCCGGGAACGCTCCCTATTGAGCAGTTCTTC; abundance: few; d_gene: -; j_gene: TRBJ2-1; v_gene: TRBV11-2
CDR3aa: CASSLGALMANEQFF; CDR3nt: TGTGCCAGCAGTTTAGGGGCGTTGATGGCCAATGAGCAGTTCTTC; abundance: few; d_gene: -; j_gene: TRBJ2-1; v_gene: TRBV12-3/TRBV12-4
CDR3aa: CASSWGPNSYEQYF; CDR3nt: TGTGCCAGCAGCTGGGGACCGAACTCCTACGAGCAGTACTTC; abundance: -; d_gene: -; j_gene: TRBJ2-7; v_gene: TRBV7-9
CDR3aa: CATTDGNNEQFF; CDR3nt: TGTGCCACCACGGACGGTAACAATGAGCAGTTCTTC; abundance: few; d_gene: -; j_gene: TRBJ2-1; v_gene: TRBV24-1
CDR3aa: CSAPRTSVTETQYF; CDR3nt: TGCAGTGCACCCCGGACTAGCGTTACAGAGACCCAGTACTTC; abundance: -; d_gene: TRBD2; j_gene: TRBJ2-5; v_gene: TRBV20-1
CDR3aa: CATSEPTGRLEQFF; CDR3nt: TGTGCCACCAGTGAGCCGACAGGGCGGCTTGAGCAGTTCTTC; abundance: many; d_gene: TRBD1; j_gene: TRBJ2-1; v_gene: TRBV24-1
CDR3aa: CASTTWTSANIQYF; CDR3nt: TGTGCCAGCACGACTTGGACTAGCGCAAACATTCAGTACTTC; abundance: -; d_gene: TRBD2; j_gene: TRBJ2-4; v_gene: TRBV6-1
CDR3aa: CASSSTERYGYTF; CDR3nt: TGTGCCAGTAGTTCAACTGAGCGCTATGGCTACACCTTC; abundance: -; d_gene: -; j_gene: TRBJ1-2; v_gene: TRBV19
CDR3aa: CASSLFLGSKETQYF; CDR3nt: TGTGCCAGCAGCTTGTTTCTCGGCAGTAAAGAGACCCAGTACTTC; abundance: many; d_gene: -; j_gene: TRBJ2-5; v_gene: TRBV5-6
CDR3aa: CASSSQGWTTSTDTQYF; CDR3nt: TGTGCCAGCAGCTCCCAGGGATGGACCACTAGCACAGATACGCAGTATTTT; abundance: few; d_gene: -; j_gene: TRBJ2-3; v_gene: TRBV7-2
CDR3aa: CASSLGNADTQYF; CDR3nt: TGTGCCAGCAGCTTAGGGAACGCAGATACGCAGTATTTT; abundance: few; d_gene: -; j_gene: TRBJ2-3; v_gene: TRBV7-6
CDR3aa: CAISPDWDTAQPQHF; CDR3nt: TGTGCCATCAGTCCAGACTGGGACACAGCTCAGCCCCAGCATTTT; abundance: -; d_gene: -; j_gene: TRBJ1-5; v_gene: TRBV10-3